Following are 29 T cell receptor beta chains from one sample sequenced in a study of beta chain features in type 1 diabetes. Every isolated RNA sample was fully reverse transcribed, so sequencing captured expressed TCRB transcripts. This table comes from immunoSEQ multiplex PCR, and its TCRdb copy is limited to in-frame clones, with some not included. In the table there are over 500,000 clones, 15% of which are singletons. Sequencing input: naive CD4+ T cells from blood. Receptor source: a young man in good health.

This chain uses TRBV7-9 with TRBJ1-5, with D perhaps matching TRBD1 (5 bases). Per the germline V gene, CDR1 is SEHNR and CDR2 is FQNEAQ (reference sequence). The length of the CDR3 is 15 residues. Trimming left V 2 bases short and J 2 bases short, with 10 bases between. This CDR3 reads CASSLSGGGNQPQHF. DNA of the CDR3: TGTGCCAGCAGCTTATCCGGAGGGGGCAATCAGCCCCAGCATTTT. The full variable domain, its missing parts supplied by reference TRBV7-9 and TRBJ1-5, is DTGVSQNPRHKITKRGQNVTFRCDPISEHNRLYWYRQTLGQGPEFLTYFQNEAQLEKSRLLSDRFSAERPKGSFSTLEIQRTEQGDSAMYLCASSLSGGGNQPQHFGDGTRLSIL.

The chain links TRBV29-1 to TRBJ2-3; TRBD1 agrees at 11 bases. Per germline, CDR1 SQVTM and CDR2 ANQGSEA. The ends lost 4 bases at V and 8 bases at J; junction bases unmatched: 14. CDR3 length equals 16 residues. The CDR3 protein is CSVVPPGTGGSGTQYF. As DNA, the CDR3 is TGCAGCGTTGTCCCCCCCGGGACAGGGGGTAGTGGTACGCAGTATTTT.

The chain is built from TRBV7-2 and TRBJ2-7; a possible D gene is TRBD2 (6 bases). The CDR3 is made up of 15 amino acids. Trimming removed 3 bases from V and 4 bases from J, with 16 bases in between. Germline CDR1 and CDR2: SGHTA and FQGNSA. CDR3 protein: CASSFTAGRDYEQYF. The DNA of the CDR3 is TGTGCCAGCAGCTTTACGGCCGGGCGGGATTACGAGCAGTACTTC. Looking up the rest from reference TRBV7-2 and TRBJ2-7 gives the full variable domain: GAGVSQSPSNKVTEKGKDVELRCDPISGHTALYWYRQSLGQGLEFLIYFQGNSAPDKSGLPSDRFSAERTGGSVSTLTIQRTQQEDSAVYLCASSFTAGRDYEQYFGPGTRLTVT.

The chain has TRBV23-1 and TRBJ1-2; 8 bases line up with TRBD1. TRBV23-1 is given ORF status, its function remaining uncertain. V gave up 6 bases and J gave up 10 bases; unmatched junction bases: 10. The length of the CDR3 is 13 residues. DNA for the CDR3: TGCGCCAGCAGCCCACAGGGGGATGAGGACTACACCTTC. Its translation is CASSPQGDEDYTF.

The chain carries TRBV30 and TRBJ2-1; 9 bases align to TRBD1. V trimming: 2 bases; J trimming: 3 bases; junction bases outside the gene matches: 8. From germline, CDR1 is GTSNPN and CDR2 SVGIG (reference sequence). The CDR3 spans 16 residues. CDR3 in DNA: TGTGCCTGGAGTCCGACCGGGACAGGGAACTACAATGAGCAGTTCTTC. This encodes CAWSPTGTGNYNEQFF.

The V gene is TRBV2, the J gene TRBJ2-2; D is uncertain. Trimming cost V 4 bases and J 1 base, with 7 bases left between them. CDR1 and CDR2 from the germline V gene are SNHLY and FYNNEI. The CDR3 sequence is 14 residues long. Here the CDR3 DNA reads TGTGCCAGCAGTGTCTGGGGGAACACCGGGGAGCTGTTTTTT. Its translation is CASSVWGNTGELFF. The full variable domain, completed using reference TRBV2 and TRBJ2-2, is EPEVTQTPSHQVTQMGQEVILRCVPISNHLYFYWYRQILGQKVEFLVSFYNNEISEKSEIFDDQFSVERPDGSNFTLKIRSTKLEDSAMYFCASSVWGNTGELFFGEGSRLTVL.

This clone was seen only a few times. The genes are TRBV5-5 and TRBJ2-7; 10 bases are a match to TRBD1. The V and J ends lost 4 bases and 9 bases, in that order; junction bases with no gene match: 10. Germline values: CDR1 SGHKS, CDR2 YYEKEE (reference sequence). CDR3 size: 14 residues. This CDR3 reads CASSPGTGDGAQYF. CDR3 nucleotide sequence: TGTGCCAGCAGCCCCGGGACAGGGGATGGGGCGCAGTACTTC.

The chain recombines TRBV5-4 with TRBJ2-7, with a possible D match to TRBD2 (6 bases). Trimming shortened V by 0 bases and J by 8 bases, and 9 bases separated the two germline ends. The CDR3 loop spans 12 amino acids. The V gene's germline CDR1 is SGHNT and CDR2 YYREEE (reference sequence). CDR3 DNA: TGTGCCAGCAGCTTGGTGGCGGGGCAGCAGTACTTC. Encoded protein: CASSLVAGQQYF. The full variable domain, in which reference TRBV5-4 and TRBJ2-7 provide the parts outside the CDR3, is ETGVTQSPTHLIKTRGQQVTLRCSSQSGHNTVSWYQQALGQGPQFIFQYYREEENGRGNFPPRFSGLQFPNYSSELNVNALELDDSALYLCASSLVAGQQYFGPGTRLTVT.

This clone has more than one count but fewer than ten. This chain links TRBV18 with TRBJ2-1, with 7 bases fitting TRBD2. V lost 0 bases to trimming and J lost 6 bases; unmatched junction nucleotides: 5. Per germline, CDR1 KGHSH and CDR2 LQKENI. The CDR3 consists of 15 residues. The CDR3 is CASSPPGLGSNEQFF. CDR3 nucleotides: TGTGCCAGCTCACCACCTGGACTAGGCTCCAATGAGCAGTTCTTC.

This clone was recorded a few times. The J gene is TRBJ2-1, the V gene TRBV12-5; TRBD2 agrees at 7 bases. Germline-derived CDR1 and CDR2 are LGHNT and FRNRAP. The CDR3 has 15 amino acids. The J segment lost 0 bases and the V segment lost 6 bases, leaving 5 bases of the junction unmatched. The CDR3 DNA reads TGTGCTAGTGGGATCGGCGGGAGCTCCTACAATGAGCAGTTCTTC. This codes for CASGIGGSSYNEQFF.

This clone has a handful of counts. The genes are TRBV5-4 and TRBJ2-5; 9 bases line up with TRBD2. CDR3 length: 15 amino acids. V dropped 4 bases and J dropped 3; count of bases not matched to a gene: 7. The germline V gene encodes CDR1 SGHNT and CDR2 YYREEE (reference sequence). This chain's CDR3 is CASSPTSGVKETQYF. In nucleotides, the CDR3 is TGTGCCAGCAGCCCGACTAGCGGAGTAAAAGAGACCCAGTACTTC.

A few counts support this clone. The chain joins TRBV4-3 to TRBJ1-2; D is unclear. The V and J ends lost 2 bases and 8 bases respectively, with 18 bases between them. The CDR3 runs to 15 residues. Germline assignment: CDR1 LGHNA and CDR2 YSLEER. As DNA, the CDR3 is TGCGCCAGCAGCCAAAATCATCCGTCGCCGGGGGGCTACACCTTC. Its translation: CASSQNHPSPGGYTF.

This sequence joins TRBV7-9 and TRBJ2-3; the match to TRBD1 covers 8 bases. The germline V gene has CDR1 SEHNR and CDR2 FQNEAQ (reference sequence). This CDR3 has 16 amino acids. Trimming took 5 bases from V and 1 from J; bases not matched to a gene: 8. The CDR3 bases are TGTGCCAGCAGCCGCCGACAGGGGTCGGGCACAGATACGCAGTATTTT. This gives the protein CASSRRQGSGTDTQYF.

This clone was picked up a small number of times. This chain joins TRBV27 and TRBJ2-7, with D unresolved. The CDR3 covers 14 residues. Germline V lookup: CDR1 MNHEY, CDR2 SMNVEV (reference sequence). V lost 2 bases and J lost 4, with 12 bases in between. This CDR3 reads CASSLATNGYEQYF. The CDR3 region has the DNA TGTGCCAGCAGTTTAGCTACTAACGGGTACGAGCAGTACTTC.

This chain connects TRBV2 to TRBJ1-1; D is perhaps TRBD1 (5 bases). Germline-derived CDR1 and CDR2 are SNHLY and FYNNEI. Trimming left V 7 bases short and J 0 bases short, with 12 bases between. The CDR3 runs 14 residues. The CDR3 bases are TGTGCCAGCATCAAGACAGACATGAACACTGAAGCTTTCTTT. Protein product: CASIKTDMNTEAFF.

This clone was recorded a few times. The genes are TRBV10-3 and TRBJ2-6; no clear D gene. The CDR3 totals 13 residues. Germline assignment: CDR1 ENHRY and CDR2 SYGVKD. Deletions cut 6 bases from V and 0 bases from J, with 3 bases between. The CDR3 DNA reads as TGTGCCATCAGGGACTCTGGGGCCAACGTCCTGACTTTC. Protein product: CAIRDSGANVLTF.

The chain employs TRBV19 and TRBJ2-2, with D perhaps TRBD1 (6 bases). Germline CDR1 and CDR2: LNHDA and SQIVND (reference sequence). This CDR3 spans 13 amino acids. V was pared by 10 bases and J by 1 base, with 10 bases between. CDR3 amino acids: CATLTGNTGELFF. The CDR3 nucleotides read TGTGCCACGCTGACAGGGAACACCGGGGAGCTGTTTTTT.

The CDR3 reads CASNQPGYGYTF. CDR3 coding DNA: TGTGCCAGCAACCAGCCGGGGTATGGCTACACCTTC. This chain links TRBV6-5 with TRBJ1-2; D unresolved. Trimming cost V 7 bases and J 5 bases, with 11 bases left between them. CDR3 size: 12 residues. Germline values: CDR1 MNHEY, CDR2 SVGAGI.

Regarding this clone: The same CDR3 arises from other DNA sequences in this sample as well. This CDR3 is CASSFVQGQETQYF. The CDR3 DNA reads as TGTGCCAGCAGCTTCGTGCAGGGACAAGAGACCCAGTACTTC. The chain joins TRBV11-2 to TRBJ2-5, with D perhaps matching TRBD1 (5 bases). The V gene lost 3 bases and the J gene lost 2 bases, with 10 bases spanning the gap. The CDR3 totals 14 residues. Germline CDR1 is SGHAT and CDR2 is FQNNGV.

This clone has only a few counts. J is TRBJ2-7 and V is TRBV28, with 8 nucleotides matching TRBD1. The V segment lost 2 bases and the J segment 7 bases; nucleotides outside the gene matches: 7. This CDR3 comprises 14 residues. Germline CDR1 MDHEN, CDR2 SYDVKM. CDR3 in amino acids: CASSLRAGGWEQYF. In DNA form, the CDR3 reads TGTGCCAGCAGTTTAAGGGCAGGGGGCTGGGAGCAGTACTTC.

The V call is TRBV13, the J call TRBJ1-2; 7 bases fit TRBD1. V lost 4 bases, J lost 0 bases, and 14 bases stayed unmatched. The germline V gene encodes CDR1 PRHDT and CDR2 FYEKMQ (reference sequence). The CDR3 has 18 amino acids. In DNA, the CDR3 is TGTGCCAGCAGCTCCCTCTCCGACAGGGACCTCGCTAACTATGGCTACACCTTC. This codes for CASSSLSDRDLANYGYTF.

The sample holds a few counts of this clone. The J gene is TRBJ2-2, the V gene TRBV4-2, with 9 positions matching TRBD1. In germline, CDR1 is LGHNA, CDR2 YNFKEQ. J gave up 7 bases and V 2 bases, and 2 bases lay outside the gene matches. The CDR3 totals 14 residues. The CDR3 coding sequence is TGTGCCAGCAGCCAATGGACAGGGGTCGGGGAGCTGTTTTTT. This sequence encodes CASSQWTGVGELFF.

This clone was picked up a small number of times. V is TRBV7-8 and J is TRBJ2-3; D may correspond to TRBD1 or TRBD2 (5 bases each). Trimming cost V 7 bases and J 4 bases, with 18 bases left between them. This CDR3 region has 15 residues. Germline CDR1 reads SGHVS; CDR2 reads FQNEAQ. The CDR3 sequence is CASTTRDQVPDTQYF. CDR3 DNA sequence: TGTGCCAGCACCACCCGGGACCAGGTCCCAGATACGCAGTATTTT.

This clone has a handful of counts. The V and J genes are TRBV28 and TRBJ1-1; no reliable D call. The CDR3 spans 16 residues. CDR1 and CDR2 (germline): MDHEN, SYDVKM. Trimming shortened V by 7 bases and J by 1 base, and 19 bases separated the two germline ends. The CDR3 DNA sequence: TGTGCCAGCATCAGGTTTCACGGGTTCGCGAACACTGAAGCTTTCTTT. It encodes CASIRFHGFANTEAFF.

This chain joins TRBV6-1 and TRBJ2-1, with 8 nucleotides matching TRBD2. There are 14 residues in the CDR3. J was trimmed by 5 bases and V by 5 bases; bases with no gene match: 5. CDR1 MNHNS and CDR2 SASEGT come from the germline V gene. For the CDR3, the DNA is TGTGCCAGCAGTTGGGCGGGAGGTCACAATGAGCAGTTCTTC. This encodes CASSWAGGHNEQFF.

The V gene is TRBV9, the J gene TRBJ1-1, with D maybe TRBD1 (5 bases). Trimming took off 4 bases at V and 1 base at J, with 17 bases between the two ends. The CDR3 contains 16 residues. The V gene's germline CDR1 is SGDLS and CDR2 YYNGEE. DNA of the CDR3: TGTGCCAGCAGCCCCCGCGGAGGGGACGAGAACACTGAAGCTTTCTTT. This translates into CASSPRGGDENTEAFF.

This clone was observed a few times. The rearrangement joins TRBV5-1 to TRBJ2-2, with TRBD1 as a possible D gene (6 bases). Germline loops: CDR1 SGHRS, CDR2 YFSETQ. The CDR3 totals 16 residues. V shed 2 bases and J shed 0 bases, with 11 bases lying between them. As DNA, the CDR3 is TGCGCCAGCAGCTTCCAGACAGGAGCGAACACCGGGGAGCTGTTTTTT. Translating it yields CASSFQTGANTGELFF.

V usage is TRBV29-1 and J usage is TRBJ1-5, with 8 bases that match TRBD1. J gave up 6 bases and V 7 bases, and 8 bases lay outside the gene matches. The CDR3 loop spans 13 amino acids. Germline CDR1 and CDR2: SQVTM and ANQGSEA. This CDR3 is CSAGTGSTQPQHF. CDR3 nucleotides: TGCAGCGCAGGGACAGGTTCGACTCAGCCCCAGCATTTT.

This clone came up a few times. V and J are TRBV6-1 and TRBJ2-7; no definite D call. CDR1 is MNHNS, CDR2 SASEGT, per germline. V was cut by 8 bases and J by 0 bases, with 5 bases left in between. The CDR3 consists of 11 residues. In DNA form, the CDR3 reads TGTGCCAGCGGGGTCTCCTACGAGCAGTACTTC. Amino acids: CASGVSYEQYF.